The 20 T cell receptor beta chains below all came from one sample that was sequenced in a study of shared clonotypes between healthy human individuals. TCRdb's copy holds only in-frame clones and misses some; the assay was immunoSEQ multiplex PCR. This table holds hundreds of thousands of clones, about 74% found once. The sequencing sample was made of memory CD4+ T cells sorted from blood. The subset here: CD45RA-negative fraction. These receptors were collected from a man aged 30-40 years in good health.

CDR3 nucleotides: TGTGCCAGCAGTTACGAACAGGTTCAGTTCTTC. This gives the protein CASSYEQVQFF. This rearrangement joins TRBV6-6 to TRBJ2-1; tentative D call: TRBD1 (5 bases). CDR3 length: 11 residues. Trimming shortened V by 2 bases and J by 13 bases, and 9 bases separated the two germline ends. The germline CDR1 and CDR2 sequences are MNHNY and SVGAGI (reference sequence).

As to this clone: Other DNA sequences of this sample code for an identical CDR3. The genes are TRBV10-1 and TRBJ2-1, with 12 bases aligning to TRBD2. V shed 3 bases, J shed 7 bases, and the junction held 7 bases outside the gene matches. CDR1 is WNHNN and CDR2 is SYGVQD in the germline V gene (reference sequence). The CDR3 is 16 residues long. This CDR3 reads CASSESWTSGTNEQFF. CDR3 sequence (DNA): TGCGCCAGCAGTGAATCTTGGACTAGCGGGACAAATGAGCAGTTCTTC.

The J gene is TRBJ2-5, the V gene TRBV10-3; D is undetermined. Germline values: CDR1 ENHRY, CDR2 SYGVKD. The CDR3 is 13 residues long. Trimming cost V 4 bases and J 5 bases, with 11 bases left between them. The CDR3 reads CAISAYEGETQYF. The CDR3 region has the DNA TGTGCCATCAGTGCCTACGAAGGGGAGACCCAGTACTTC.

The gene calls are TRBV4-3 and TRBJ2-3, with TRBD2 matching over 14 bases. Germline V lookup: CDR1 LGHNA, CDR2 YSLEER. Losses at the gene ends were 3 bases for V and 4 bases for J; bases not matched to a gene: 3. The CDR3 has 16 amino acids. The CDR3 here is CASSHGLAGGSDTQYF. DNA for the CDR3: TGCGCCAGCAGCCACGGACTAGCGGGAGGTTCAGATACGCAGTATTTT.

Of note for this clone: The same CDR3 is also encoded by other DNA sequences in this sample. The CDR3 sequence is CASSLIQGEEGYTF. The DNA for the CDR3 is TGCGCCAGCAGCTTAATACAAGGTGAAGAGGGCTACACCTTC. The chain employs TRBV5-1 and TRBJ1-2, with D uncertain. Between the trimmed V and J ends, which lost 2 bases and 8 bases, there was a span of 16 bases. CDR3 length equals 14 residues. The germline CDR1 and CDR2 sequences are SGHRS and YFSETQ.

The chain employs TRBV7-9 and TRBJ2-5; D assignment may be TRBD1 or TRBD2 (5 bases each). Germline CDR1 is SEHNR and CDR2 is FQNEAQ (reference sequence). V lost 1 base to trimming and J lost 5 bases, with 14 bases between them. The length of the CDR3 is 15 residues. CDR3 region: CASSLEGRFRETQYF. CDR3 nucleotides: TGTGCCAGCAGCTTAGAGGGACGGTTTAGGGAGACCCAGTACTTC.

The chain's CDR3 is CASNEFRGNQPQHF. CDR3 bases: TGTGCCAGCAACGAATTTAGGGGCAATCAGCCCCAGCATTTT. The chain joins TRBV6-1 to TRBJ1-5; no reliable D call. V dropped 7 bases and J dropped 2 bases, with 12 bases sitting between them. The CDR3 loop spans 14 amino acids. Germline V lookup: CDR1 MNHNS, CDR2 SASEGT.

This clone was picked up one time. The chain couples TRBV11-2 to TRBJ1-6; D not certain. The CDR3 covers 12 residues. Germline CDR1 SGHAT, CDR2 FQNNGV. Deletions cut 4 bases from V and 7 bases from J, with 5 bases between. CDR3 bases: TGTGCCAGCAGCTCCACAAATTCACCCCTCCACTTT. As protein: CASSSTNSPLHF.

Note on this clone: This CDR3 is also generated by other DNA sequences in the sample. The genes are TRBV28 and TRBJ1-1; 7 bases are a match to TRBD1. This CDR3 contains 16 residues. Trimming took 3 bases from V and 1 from J; bases not matched to a gene: 8. The V gene's germline CDR1 is MDHEN and CDR2 SYDVKM. CDR3 sequence (DNA): TGTGCCAGCAGTTTGGGTAGGGGGCGGAAGAACACTGAAGCTTTCTTT. This encodes CASSLGRGRKNTEAFF.

A few counts support this clone. The J gene is TRBJ1-1, the V gene TRBV7-6; D call uncertain. Trimming removed 5 bases from V and 0 bases from J, with 7 bases in between. Germline CDR1 SGHVS, CDR2 FNYEAQ. The CDR3 is 13 amino acids. CDR3 residues: CASSLSLNTEAFF. CDR3 bases: TGTGCCAGCAGCCTCTCCTTGAACACTGAAGCTTTCTTT. Combining the CDR3 with reference TRBV7-6 and TRBJ1-1 gives the whole variable domain GAGVSQSPRYKVTKRGQDVALRCDPISGHVSLYWYRQALGQGPEFLTYFNYEAQQDKSGLPNDRFSAERPEGSISTLTIQRTEQRDSAMYRCASSLSLNTEAFFGQGTRLTVV.

The chain uses TRBV5-1 and TRBJ2-5; D may match TRBD1 or TRBD2 (5 bases each). V was trimmed by 3 bases and J by 0 bases, leaving 12 bases between them. The CDR3 contains 15 residues. From germline, CDR1 is SGHRS and CDR2 YFSETQ. This CDR3 is CASSSGPGYQETQYF. Here the CDR3 DNA reads TGCGCCAGCAGCTCGGGGCCAGGGTACCAAGAGACCCAGTACTTC.

This chain connects TRBV11-2 to TRBJ2-7, with 9 bases lining up with TRBD1. CDR3 size: 14 residues. Trimming cost V 2 bases and J 6 bases; bases outside gene matches: 5. The V gene's germline CDR1 is SGHAT and CDR2 FQNNGV. The CDR3 DNA reads as TGTGCCAGCAGCTTAAGGACAGGGGCCTCCGAGCAGTACTTC. It codes for CASSLRTGASEQYF. The full variable domain, completed using reference TRBV11-2 and TRBJ2-7, is EAGVAQSPRYKIIEKRQSVAFWCNPISGHATLYWYQQILGQGPKLLIQFQNNGVVDDSQLPKDRFSAERLKGVDSTLKIQPAKLEDSAVYLCASSLRTGASEQYFGPGTRLTVT.

V usage is TRBV5-4 and J usage is TRBJ2-5; D gene ambiguous. V shed 4 bases and J shed 2 bases, with 21 bases lying between them. CDR3 length: 17 amino acids. Germline CDR1 reads SGHNT; CDR2 reads YYREEE (reference sequence). The CDR3 bases are TGTGCCAGCAGCCCCAACCAGGTTCCAGCCGAACAAGAGACCCAGTACTTC. Protein product: CASSPNQVPAEQETQYF.

This clone was detected only once. This chain links TRBV4-1 with TRBJ2-5; 7 bases match TRBD2. The CDR3 contains 16 residues. V gave up 0 bases and J gave up 3 bases; unmatched junction bases: 7. Germline V CDR1 and CDR2: MGHRA, YSYEKL. The CDR3 sequence: CASSQDPAGVKETQYF. The DNA for the CDR3 is TGCGCCAGCAGCCAAGATCCGGCGGGAGTAAAAGAGACCCAGTACTTC.

The chain links TRBV27 to TRBJ2-1; 7 bases line up with TRBD1. Per germline, CDR1 MNHEY and CDR2 SMNVEV (reference sequence). There are 17 residues in the CDR3. Trimming took 5 bases from V and 3 from J; bases not matched to a gene: 13. CDR3 loop: CASSRLTGTTLYNEQFF. The CDR3 region has the DNA TGTGCCAGCAGTAGATTGACAGGGACGACTCTCTACAATGAGCAGTTCTTC.

The V and J genes are TRBV7-9 and TRBJ2-1; 11 positions match TRBD2. CDR1 SEHNR and CDR2 FQNEAQ come from the germline V gene (reference sequence). V shed 5 bases, J shed 8 bases, and the junction held 5 bases outside the gene matches. The CDR3 sequence is 14 residues long. In DNA, the CDR3 is TGTGCCAGCAGCCTTAGCGGGAGGGCAGATGAGCAGTTCTTC. Protein: CASSLSGRADEQFF.

The chain has TRBV7-2 and TRBJ2-5, with TRBD2 identical over 8 bases. The CDR3 sequence is 15 residues long. CDR1 and CDR2 (germline): SGHTA, FQGNSA. V was clipped by 2 bases and J by 5 bases; unmatched bases: 7. The CDR3 region is CASSLMSGSPETQYF. The CDR3 bases are TGTGCCAGCAGCTTAATGAGCGGGAGTCCGGAGACCCAGTACTTC.

DNA of the CDR3: TGTGCCAGTAGTATAGATAAAGGAATAAATGAGCAGTTCTTC. Translating gives CASSIDKGINEQFF. The chain uses TRBV19 and TRBJ2-1; D call uncertain. The V gene's germline CDR1 is LNHDA and CDR2 SQIVND (reference sequence). The CDR3 has 14 amino acids. V lost 0 bases to trimming and J lost 7 bases, with 10 bases between them.

The V gene is TRBV29-1, the J gene TRBJ2-5; D possibly matches TRBD1 or TRBD2 (6 bases each). The germline V gene encodes CDR1 SQVTM and CDR2 ANQGSEA. V lost 6 bases and J 5 bases, leaving 16 bases between the germline ends. The CDR3 runs 13 residues. The CDR3 spells CSVRLGGWETQYF. The CDR3 nucleotides are TGCAGCGTGAGACTAGGGGGGTGGGAGACCCAGTACTTC.

The CDR3 nucleotides read TGTGCCAGCAGCTTTCACAGAGACAAAAACATTCAGTACTTC. It translates to CASSFHRDKNIQYF. V is TRBV7-2 and J is TRBJ2-4; unclear D gene. The ends were cut back, 3 bases at V and 3 bases at J, with 9 bases in the middle. The CDR3 length is 14 residues. Germline V lookup: CDR1 SGHTA, CDR2 FQGNSA. The full variable domain, its missing parts supplied by reference TRBV7-2 and TRBJ2-4, is GAGVSQSPSNKVTEKGKDVELRCDPISGHTALYWYRQSLGQGLEFLIYFQGNSAPDKSGLPSDRFSAERTGGSVSTLTIQRTQQEDSAVYLCASSFHRDKNIQYFGAGTRLSVL.